This T cell receptor (beta chain) was identified during a study of Ad26.COV2.S vaccination and SARS-CoV-2 variants listed by TCRdb under 2021. For the study in its entirety: Vaccine-arm donors came from COV1001, a multicentre, randomized, double-blind, placebo-controlled phase I-IIa trial of Ad26.COV2.S in healthy adults. Sequencing of the TCRbeta repertoire served to evaluate the specificity and breadth of SARS-CoV-2-reactive T cell receptors following Ad26.COV2.S vaccination. Throughout the experiments and outcome assessment, investigators stayed blinded to trial group allocation. Ad26.COV2.S was given intramuscularly at 5x10^10 or 1x10^11 viral particles, as a single shot or as two shots 56 days apart. A total of approximately 32 samples were included in the TCR-sequenced set, comprising around 19 Ad26.COV2.S vaccine recipients, 5 placebo recipients and 8 SARS-CoV-2 convalescent individuals. Participants in the trial were split at random into five groups of five each, receiving low-dose or high-dose Ad26.COV2.S once or twice, or else placebo on both occasions. Overall study results and their limits: Spike-specific TCR breadth was higher in Ad26.COV2.S recipients than in placebo recipients (P = 0.0014). After vaccination, spike-specific CD8+ and CD4+ T cell responses were reported to show substantial breadth. Non-spike TCR breadth was comparable between vaccine and placebo recipients, consistent with the vaccine containing only spike. The study was not powered to compare responses between vaccine doses or regimens. According to the authors, total T cell responses may have been underestimated by the TCR breadth and depth analyses.

Via the germline V gene, CDR1 is KGHSH and CDR2 LQKENI. Counted from cysteine to phenylalanine, this CDR3 has 18 amino acids. The sequence is cut down to CDR3 DNA, 54 bases in frame from base 1. Trimming removed 8 bases from V and 3 bases from J; the gene matches leave 19 bases unexplained. As to this clone: This receptor's antigen is unknown. No base quality information exists; no much larger clone differs at one position.

The immunoSEQ Assay was the method used to sequence TCRbeta CDR3 regions. After extraction, genomic DNA underwent amplification by bias-controlled multiplex PCR, followed by high-throughput sequencing. On the study's bioinformatics: Collapsing and filtering of sequences were performed to quantify the absolute abundance of each unique TCRbeta CDR3 region. T cell fraction was estimated by normalizing TCRbeta template counts to usable DNA, which was measured by amplifying reference genes present in all nucleated cells. Repertoire TCRs were annotated as SARS-CoV-2-specific when V gene, CDR3 amino acid sequence and J gene were exactly matched to a known reactive TCR set. MIRA supplied the reference SARS-CoV-2 TCR set, which was filtered for enrichment in COVID-19-positive ImmuneCODE repertoires so that public or cross-reactive TCRs were removed. Based on the MIRA antigens, annotated TCRs were further analysed at the level of specific ORF or position within ORF. Depth was the summed frequency of annotated unique rearrangements, while breadth was defined as annotated unique rearrangements over total unique productive rearrangements. Group comparisons of TCR breadth used two-sided Wilcoxon rank-sum tests. This is the immuneACCESS table as TCRdb keeps it, with only in-frame sequences that have V and J called. A part of the clones is gone; compared with another copy, unresolved V genes explain less than half, and the rest is unexplained. V and J calls plus clone size are reproduced from that table; the DNA served to infer D and trimming. For this sample the table gives about 460,000 clones, of which 70% to 90% were detected only once. The ten largest clones add up to around 1.6% of the sample.

The sample's treatment or condition, from its label and the paper: some 19 received Ad26.COV2.S at low or high dose, single or two shots; several received placebo; per-sample allocation not given. For vaccine and placebo recipients, the sequenced repertoires came from samples collected on day 63 after the first injection. Cohort 1b enrolled roughly 25 adults aged 18-55 years at a single site in Boston, USA, between 29 July and 7 August 2020. Ad26.COV2.S was a replication-incompetent adenovirus type 26 vector that expressed a prefusion-stabilized SARS-CoV-2 spike protein derived from the original Wuhan strain.

The chain links TRBV18 with TRBJ2-7, with 10 middle bases fitting TRBD1. The clonotype comes from a person between 18 and 60 years old who received the Ad26.COV2.S COVID-19 vaccine or a placebo. Sequencing was performed on peripheral blood, taken in a trial of Ad26.COV2.S vaccine versus placebo. The CDR3 is CASAKQGTGVSLSYEQYF. Read as DNA, the sequence is TGTGCCAGCGCGAAACAGGGGACAGGGGTTAGTTTGAGCTACGAGCAGTACTTC.